This entry concerns a single T cell receptor beta chain. Its specificity is unknown. TCRdb re-called the 5' RACE reads through MiXCR, storing one row per CDR3 protein. The data show 300,000 to 350,000 distinct CDR3 sequences, about 13% seen once. Germline V lookup: CDR1 MNHEY, CDR2 SVGEGT. This CDR3 comprises 17 residues. V was clipped by 6 bases and J by 3 bases; unmatched bases: 12. This entry comes from a study of T-cell memory formation after mild COVID-19. Whole-study context: Largely, the TCR clusters proved donor specific. Study-wide points: The study detected some responding clones in pre-infection memory, suggesting cross-reactive memory joined. CM and EM subsets held most contracting CD4+ clones; EMRA held CD8+ ones.

The chain recombines TRBV6-2 or TRBV6-3 with TRBJ2-3; 10 nucleotides match TRBD2. The source material was PBMCs or a T cell subset sorted from them (not recorded which). This receptor was obtained from a man younger than 30 who had mild COVID-19 (a few samples of this study predate the infection). Cell type and time point are not known. CDR3 sequence: CASSLSMLAGDTDTQYF. In DNA, the CDR3 is TGTGCCAGCAGCCTCAGTATGCTAGCGGGGGATACAGATACGCAGTATTTT.